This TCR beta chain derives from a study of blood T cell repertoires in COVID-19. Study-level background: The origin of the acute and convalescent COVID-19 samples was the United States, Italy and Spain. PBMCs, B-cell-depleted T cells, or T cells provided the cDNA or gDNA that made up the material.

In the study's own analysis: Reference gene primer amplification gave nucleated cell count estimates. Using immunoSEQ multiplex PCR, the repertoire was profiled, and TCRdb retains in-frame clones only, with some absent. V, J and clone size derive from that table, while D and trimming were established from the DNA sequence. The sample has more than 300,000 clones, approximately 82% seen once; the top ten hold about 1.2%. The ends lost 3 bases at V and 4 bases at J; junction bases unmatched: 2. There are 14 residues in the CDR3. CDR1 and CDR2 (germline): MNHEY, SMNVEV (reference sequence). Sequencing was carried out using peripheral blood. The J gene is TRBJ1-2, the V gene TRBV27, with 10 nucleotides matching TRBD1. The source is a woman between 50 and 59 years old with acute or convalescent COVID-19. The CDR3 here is CASSFRDRGYGYTF. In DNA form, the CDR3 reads TGTGCCAGCAGTTTCCGGGACAGGGGCTATGGCTACACCTTC.